The present entry profiles one TCR beta chain with its context. Sequencing was performed with immunoSEQ multiplex PCR; in TCRdb, only in-frame clones are kept and a portion is missing. The table has fewer than 55,000 clones, roughly 82% seen once. This entry belongs to a study of PD-L1 blockade in urothelial cancer. J was trimmed by 7 bases and V by 6 bases; bases with no gene match: 13. This CDR3 is 16 amino acids long. CDR1 SGHTA and CDR2 FQGTGA come from the germline V gene. This specimen consisted of PBMCs, obtained around atezolizumab (anti-PD-L1) treatment. The receptor's source is a man aged 65 to 79 with urothelial cancer. The gene calls are TRBV7-3 and TRBJ2-1, with 9 bases lining up with TRBD1. The CDR3 sequence: CASSPTGTGTSNEQFF. The DNA for the CDR3 is TGTGCCAGCAGTCCTACCGGGACAGGGACGTCTAATGAGCAGTTCTTC.